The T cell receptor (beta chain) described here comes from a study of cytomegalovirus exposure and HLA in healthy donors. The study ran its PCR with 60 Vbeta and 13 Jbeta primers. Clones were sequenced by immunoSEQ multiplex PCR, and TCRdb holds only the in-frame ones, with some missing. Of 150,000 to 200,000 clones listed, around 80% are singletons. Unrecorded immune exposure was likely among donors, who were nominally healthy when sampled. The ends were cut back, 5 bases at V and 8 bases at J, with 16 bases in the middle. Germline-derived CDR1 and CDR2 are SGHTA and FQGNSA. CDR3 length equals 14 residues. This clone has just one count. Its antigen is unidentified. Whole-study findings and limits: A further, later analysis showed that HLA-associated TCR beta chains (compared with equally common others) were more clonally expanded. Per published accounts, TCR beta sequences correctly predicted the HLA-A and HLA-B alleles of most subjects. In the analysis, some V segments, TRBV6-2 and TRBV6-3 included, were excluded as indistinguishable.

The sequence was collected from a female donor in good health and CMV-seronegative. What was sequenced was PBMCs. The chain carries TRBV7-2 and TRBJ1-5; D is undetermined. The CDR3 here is CASSPDYRREPQHF. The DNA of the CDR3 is TGTGCCAGCAGCCCCGACTACCGGCGGGAGCCCCAGCATTTT.